This paragraph covers one T cell receptor beta chain sequence. CDR3 length equals 16 residues. V was cut by 6 bases and J by 0 bases, with 17 bases left in between. The germline V gene encodes CDR1 MDHEN and CDR2 SYDVKM. These data are taken from a study of blood T cells in healthy people across ages. Primed by a sample-barcoded 5' primer and a J-beta primer mix, a second PCR proceeded for about 7 to 11 cycles. MiXCR was run by TCRdb on the 5' RACE reads, yielding one entry per CDR3 protein. This table has about 1.4 million distinct CDR3 sequences, around 59% appearing once. Healthy Caucasian individuals from Russia aged 6 to 90 served as donors.

The sample comprised blood. This TCR came from a man between 18 and 35 years old in good health. The chain combines TRBV28 with TRBJ1-1; no firm D call. CDR3 in DNA: TGTGCCAGCAGCCAAACCCCCGGAATGTTGAACACTGAAGCTTTCTTT. Translated, it gives CASSQTPGMLNTEAFF.